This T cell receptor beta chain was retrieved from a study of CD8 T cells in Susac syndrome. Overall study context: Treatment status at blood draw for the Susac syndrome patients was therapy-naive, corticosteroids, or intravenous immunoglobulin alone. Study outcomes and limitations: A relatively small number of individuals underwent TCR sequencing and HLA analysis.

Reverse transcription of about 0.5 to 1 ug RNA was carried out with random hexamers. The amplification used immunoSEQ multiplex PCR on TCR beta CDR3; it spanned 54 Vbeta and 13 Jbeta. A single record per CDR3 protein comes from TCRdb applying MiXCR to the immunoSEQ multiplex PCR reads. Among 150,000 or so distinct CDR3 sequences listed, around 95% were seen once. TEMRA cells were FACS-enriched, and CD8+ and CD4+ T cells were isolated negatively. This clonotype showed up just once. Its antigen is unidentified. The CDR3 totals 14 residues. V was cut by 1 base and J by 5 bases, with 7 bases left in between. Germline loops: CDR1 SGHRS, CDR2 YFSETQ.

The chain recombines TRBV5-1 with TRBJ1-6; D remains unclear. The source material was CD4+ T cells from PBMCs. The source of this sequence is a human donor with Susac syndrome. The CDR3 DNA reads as TGCGCCAGCAGCTTGCGACAAAATAATTCACCCCTCCACTTT. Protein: CASSLRQNNSPLHF.